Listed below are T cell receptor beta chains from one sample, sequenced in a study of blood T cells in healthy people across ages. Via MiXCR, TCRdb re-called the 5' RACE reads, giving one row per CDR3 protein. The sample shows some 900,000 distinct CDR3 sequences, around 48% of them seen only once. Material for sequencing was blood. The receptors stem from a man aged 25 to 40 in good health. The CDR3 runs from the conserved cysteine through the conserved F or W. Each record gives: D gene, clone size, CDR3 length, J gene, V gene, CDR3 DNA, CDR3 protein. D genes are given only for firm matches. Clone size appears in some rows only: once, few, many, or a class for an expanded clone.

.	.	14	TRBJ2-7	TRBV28	TGTGCCAGCAGCCAGGGACAAAATACCTACGAGCAGTACTTC	CASSQGQNTYEQYF
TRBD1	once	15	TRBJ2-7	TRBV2	TGTGCCAGCAGTGAAGGCGACAGGGAGATCAATGAGCAGTACTTC	CASSEGDREINEQYF
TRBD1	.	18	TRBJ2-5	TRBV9	TGTGCCAGCAGCGAACTGACTCCGGACCGGGACAGGGTAGAGACCCAGTACTTC	CASSELTPDRDRVETQYF
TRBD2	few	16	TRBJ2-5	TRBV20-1	TGCAGTGCTAGAGTCCCTAGCGGGGGCCTTCAAGAGACCCAGTACTTC	CSARVPSGGLQETQYF
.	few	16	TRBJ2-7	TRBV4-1	TGCGCCAGCAGCCCAGTGGGCGCCCAGCCCACCTACGAGCAGTACTTC	CASSPVGAQPTYEQYF
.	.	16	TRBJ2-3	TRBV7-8	TGTGCCAGCAGCTTATCTCTCCGGTATAGCACAGATACGCAGTATTTT	CASSLSLRYSTDTQYF
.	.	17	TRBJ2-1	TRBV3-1	TGTGCCAGCAGCCAGGGGACTCTAGACTCAGCCGAGGCGGAGCAGTTCTTC	CASSQGTLDSAEAEQFF
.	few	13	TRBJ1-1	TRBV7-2	TGTGCCAGCAGCGCCGACAGAGACACTGAAGCTTTCTTT	CASSADRDTEAFF
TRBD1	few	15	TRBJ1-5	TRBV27	TGTGCCAGCAGTTTTAAGACAGGGGGCAATCAGCCCCAGCATTTT	CASSFKTGGNQPQHF
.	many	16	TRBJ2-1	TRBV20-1	TGCAGTGCTAGTCTACCGGGACCCAGCTCCTACAATGAGCAGTTCTTC	CSASLPGPSSYNEQFF
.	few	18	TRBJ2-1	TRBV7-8	TGTGCCAGCAGCCCATCCGGGACCGTAACCTTGGGGTACAATGAGCAGTTCTTC	CASSPSGTVTLGYNEQFF
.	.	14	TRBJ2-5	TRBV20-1	TGCAGTGCTAGGCAGGACAGCGGGCCGGGTACCCAGTACTTC	CSARQDSGPGTQYF
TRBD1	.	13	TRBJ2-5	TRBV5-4	TGTGCCAGCAGATCCGGGACAGAAGAGACCCAGTACTTC	CASRSGTEETQYF
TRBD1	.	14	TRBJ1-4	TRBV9	TGTGCCAGCAGTGGGGACAGTGAAAGCGAAAAACTGTTTTTT	CASSGDSESEKLFF
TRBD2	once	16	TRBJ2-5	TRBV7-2	TGTGCCAGCACCGGGGGGGGAGGAGGGATTTTTGAGACCCAGTACTTC	CASTGGGGGIFETQYF
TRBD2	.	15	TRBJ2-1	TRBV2	TGTGCCAGCACTGAGGTCAGCGGACTAGCGGAGACCCAGTTCTTC	CASTEVSGLAETQFF